Each of the 26 T cell receptor beta chains below was sequenced from the same sample in a study of Tregs in tolerant kidney transplant recipients. This table comes from immunoSEQ multiplex PCR, and its TCRdb copy is limited to in-frame clones, with some not included. Of 200,000 to 300,000 clones in the sample, approximately 83% were seen once. The specimen was CD4+ T cells from blood. These receptors were collected from a human donor in good health.

The chain joins TRBV10-2 to TRBJ1-1, with D uncertain. There are 13 residues in the CDR3. The germline V gene has CDR1 WSHSY and CDR2 SAAADI. V lost 6 bases, J lost 1 base, and 9 bases lay in between. CDR3 coding DNA: TGCGCCAGCAGCCGAGACACGAACACTGAAGCTTTCTTT. Residues: CASSRDTNTEAFF.

The chain employs TRBV25-1 and TRBJ1-4; D gene unclear. Trimming left V 5 bases short and J 8 bases short, with 12 bases between. The CDR3 extends over 13 amino acids. Germline V lookup: CDR1 MGHDK, CDR2 SYGVNS. This CDR3 is CASSLIDGEKLFF. For the CDR3, the DNA is TGTGCCAGCAGTTTAATCGACGGAGAAAAACTGTTTTTT.

The rearrangement joins TRBV4-1 to TRBJ2-3, with D possibly being TRBD1 or TRBD2 (5 bases each). Germline V gene lookup returns CDR1 MGHRA and CDR2 YSYEKL. This CDR3 contains 14 residues. The V end lost 2 bases, the J end lost 6 bases, and 12 bases lay between the germline ends. The CDR3 bases are TGCGCCAGCAGCCAATACGGGGCCGTCGATACGCAGTATTTT. It yields the protein CASSQYGAVDTQYF.

The chain links TRBV18 to TRBJ2-7, with D possibly TRBD2 on 6 matching bases. This CDR3 is built from 15 residues. CDR1 and CDR2 from the germline V gene are KGHSH and LQKENI. With 2 bases removed from V and 2 bases from J, the gap between germline ends came to 13 bases. DNA for the CDR3: TGTGCCAGCTCACCAAAACCCCGGGAGACCTACGAGCAGTACTTC. It yields the protein CASSPKPRETYEQYF.

J is TRBJ2-1 and V is TRBV5-4, with 7 positions matching TRBD2. The germline V gene encodes CDR1 SGHNT and CDR2 YYREEE (reference sequence). There are 15 residues in the CDR3. V dropped 2 bases and J dropped 0; count of bases not matched to a gene: 2. Written as DNA, the CDR3 is TGTGCCAGCAGCTTCAAGCGGGGCTCCTACAATGAGCAGTTCTTC. Residues: CASSFKRGSYNEQFF.

The V call is TRBV19, the J call TRBJ2-7; 9 bases line up with TRBD1. The junction had 10 bases not matched to a gene; V was cut back by 8 bases and J by 2 bases. Germline CDR1 and CDR2: LNHDA and SQIVND (reference sequence). This CDR3 has 15 residues. The CDR3 reads CASRDRATQTYEQYF. As DNA, the CDR3 is TGTGCCAGTCGGGACAGGGCAACTCAAACCTACGAGCAGTACTTC.

The gene calls are TRBV10-2 and TRBJ1-5; D remains unclear. This CDR3 comprises 15 residues. V lost 3 bases to trimming and J lost 0 bases, with 9 bases between them. CDR1 and CDR2 (germline): WSHSY, SAAADI. The CDR3 is CASSDWGYSNQPQHF. DNA for the CDR3: TGCGCCAGCAGTGATTGGGGTTATAGCAATCAGCCCCAGCATTTT.

V usage is TRBV19 and J usage is TRBJ2-7; 7 bases fit TRBD1. Germline V lookup: CDR1 LNHDA, CDR2 SQIVND (reference sequence). V lost 4 bases, J lost 0 bases, and 3 bases stayed unmatched. CDR3 length: 14 residues. The CDR3 DNA follows: TGTGCCAGTAGTACGGCAGGGGGCTCCTACGAGCAGTACTTC. It specifies CASSTAGGSYEQYF. The whole variable domain, filled in from reference TRBV19 and TRBJ2-7, reads DGGITQSPKYLFRKEGQNVTLSCEQNLNHDAMYWYRQDPGQGLRLIYYSQIVNDFQKGDIAEGYSVSREKKESFPLTVTSAQKNPTAFYLCASSTAGGSYEQYFGPGTRLTVT.

The V gene is TRBV5-1, the J gene TRBJ1-4, with a tentative D call TRBD1 (6 bases). Germline V gene data show CDR1 as SGHRS and CDR2 as YFSETQ. The CDR3 contains 16 residues. V lost 4 bases, J lost 5 bases, and 18 bases lay in between. CDR3 in amino acids: CASSPRPGQRNEKLFF. Written as DNA, the CDR3 is TGCGCCAGCAGCCCACGCCCAGGACAGAGGAATGAAAAACTGTTTTTT.

The chain couples TRBV5-1 to TRBJ1-2, with 8 bases identical to TRBD1. V shed 5 bases and J 5 bases; nucleotides not matched to a gene: 5. CDR1 is SGHRS, CDR2 YFSETQ, per germline. The CDR3 totals 13 residues. Here the CDR3 reads CASSLQGGYGYTF. The CDR3 nucleotides are TGCGCCAGCAGTTTACAGGGGGGGTATGGCTACACCTTC.

CDR3 protein: CASSLSLDYEQYF. Written as DNA, the CDR3 is TGTGCCAGCAGCTTATCACTCGACTACGAGCAGTACTTC. The chain carries TRBV11-2 and TRBJ2-7, with D hard to call. V dropped 2 bases and J dropped 3 bases, with 8 bases sitting between them. Germline CDR1 reads SGHAT; CDR2 reads FQNNGV. The length of the CDR3 is 13 residues.

The chain combines TRBV10-3 with TRBJ1-4; D is ambiguous. The CDR3 is made up of 13 amino acids. Trimming took 4 bases from V and 7 from J, leaving 10 bases between them. Germline values: CDR1 ENHRY, CDR2 SYGVKD. The CDR3 loop is CAISVQFSEKLFF. CDR3 nucleotide sequence: TGTGCCATCAGTGTCCAATTTAGTGAAAAACTGTTTTTT.

The J gene is TRBJ1-1, the V gene TRBV18, with D possibly TRBD1 on 5 matching bases. Germline CDR1 and CDR2: KGHSH and LQKENI. The CDR3 consists of 12 residues. Trimming cost V 1 base and J 8 bases, with 8 bases left between them. CDR3 residues: CASSPQGIEAFF. CDR3 in DNA: TGTGCCAGCTCACCACAGGGGATCGAAGCTTTCTTT.

The chain is built from TRBV28 and TRBJ1-1; D gene ambiguous. Germline V gene lookup returns CDR1 MDHEN and CDR2 SYDVKM. Trimming left V 8 bases short and J 5 bases short, with 27 bases between. There are 17 residues in the CDR3. CDR3 loop: CASRYRAVRMGGTEAFF. The CDR3 bases are TGTGCCAGCCGTTATAGGGCAGTGCGGATGGGTGGAACTGAAGCTTTCTTT. The whole variable domain, remainder taken from reference TRBV28 and TRBJ1-1, is DVKVTQSSRYLVKRTGEKVFLECVQDMDHENMFWYRQDPGLGLRLIYFSYDVKMKEKGDIPEGYSVSREKKERFSLILESASTNQTSMYLCASRYRAVRMGGTEAFFGQGTRLTVV.

CDR3 protein: CASKGVGGSYEQYF. CDR3 DNA sequence: TGTGCCAGTAAGGGGGTCGGGGGCAGTTACGAGCAGTACTTC. The chain carries TRBV19 and TRBJ2-5; D is possibly TRBD1 or TRBD2 (6 bases each). Judging by the DNA end, TRBJ2-7 fits better; the J call may be wrong. The length of the CDR3 is 14 residues. Germline CDR1 reads LNHDA; CDR2 reads SQIVND (reference sequence).

The chain carries TRBV19 and TRBJ2-5; the match to TRBD2 covers 7 bases. The DNA end favors TRBJ2-7, so the J call may be wrong. CDR1 and CDR2 (germline): LNHDA, SQIVND (reference sequence). There are 15 residues in the CDR3. The CDR3 sequence: CASSISSGGSYEQYF. The CDR3 DNA reads as TGTGCCAGTAGTATAAGTTCTGGCGGGAGTTACGAGCAGTACTTC.

V and J are TRBV6-6 and TRBJ1-2; no reliable D call. V was pared by 6 bases and J by 1 base, with 12 bases between. In germline, CDR1 is MNHNY, CDR2 SVGAGI (reference sequence). The CDR3 extends over 14 amino acids. CDR3 sequence: CASSQDPINYGYTF. Here the CDR3 DNA reads TGTGCCAGCAGCCAAGACCCAATTAACTATGGCTACACCTTC.

The V and J genes are TRBV9 and TRBJ2-5; 8 bases are a match to TRBD2. The CDR3 is 16 residues long. The V gene's germline CDR1 is SGDLS and CDR2 YYNGEE. J gave up 1 base and V 0 bases, and 5 bases lay outside the gene matches. CDR3 sequence reads: CASSVGGAGVQETQYF. The CDR3 nucleotides are TGTGCCAGCAGCGTAGGGGGAGCGGGGGTCCAAGAGACCCAGTACTTC.

The chain combines TRBV6-1 with TRBJ2-3, with 11 bases fitting TRBD2. Germline CDR1 is MNHNS and CDR2 is SASEGT. Trimming removed 6 bases from V and 5 bases from J; junction bases left unmatched: 7. The length of the CDR3 is 15 residues. The CDR3 nucleotides are TGTGCCAGCAGAGTTTGGCTAGCGGGAGGAGATACGCAGTATTTT. Translation gives CASRVWLAGGDTQYF.

The chain links TRBV11-2 to TRBJ2-1; D unresolved. The ends were cut back, 0 bases at V and 4 bases at J, with 16 bases in the middle. CDR3 length equals 17 residues. Germline-derived CDR1 and CDR2 are SGHAT and FQNNGV. The CDR3 region is CASSLDHRLSTYNEQFF. The CDR3 region has the DNA TGTGCCAGCAGCTTAGATCATCGGCTTTCCACATACAATGAGCAGTTCTTC. Drawing the rest from reference TRBV11-2 and TRBJ2-1, the complete variable domain is EAGVAQSPRYKIIEKRQSVAFWCNPISGHATLYWYQQILGQGPKLLIQFQNNGVVDDSQLPKDRFSAERLKGVDSTLKIQPAKLEDSAVYLCASSLDHRLSTYNEQFFGPGTRLTVL.

The chain is built from TRBV7-2 and TRBJ2-1; D might be TRBD2 (7 bases). Per the germline V gene, CDR1 is SGHTA and CDR2 is FQGNSA. This CDR3 spans 13 amino acids. V gave up 3 bases and J gave up 9 bases, with 12 bases separating them. The CDR3 sequence is CASSFLGGGEQFF. The CDR3, as DNA: TGTGCCAGCAGCTTTCTAGGGGGGGGTGAGCAGTTCTTC. The variable domain in full, with the rest retrieved from reference TRBV7-2 and TRBJ2-1, is GAGVSQSPSNKVTEKGKDVELRCDPISGHTALYWYRQSLGQGLEFLIYFQGNSAPDKSGLPSDRFSAERTGGSVSTLTIQRTQQEDSAVYLCASSFLGGGEQFFGPGTRLTVL.

This sequence joins TRBV25-1 and TRBJ1-4; the D gene is possibly TRBD1 (5 bases). Deletions cut 7 bases from V and 0 bases from J, with 21 bases between. In germline, CDR1 is MGHDK, CDR2 SYGVNS. This CDR3 spans 18 amino acids. CDR3 in amino acids: CASICGRGRNATNEKLFF. The CDR3 DNA follows: TGTGCCAGCATTTGTGGACGGGGCAGAAATGCAACTAATGAAAAACTGTTTTTT.

The chain employs TRBV19 and TRBJ1-2; D unresolved. The CDR3 is 14 residues long. V dropped 6 bases and J dropped 3 bases, with 14 bases sitting between them. CDR1 LNHDA and CDR2 SQIVND come from the germline V gene (reference sequence). Here the CDR3 reads CASSSRGPYYGYTF. The CDR3 bases are TGTGCCAGTAGCTCCCGTGGGCCCTACTATGGCTACACCTTC.

This chain joins TRBV5-1 and TRBJ2-7; unclear D gene. Trimming cost V 3 bases and J 1 base, with 8 bases left between them. The CDR3 is made up of 13 amino acids. Germline V gene lookup returns CDR1 SGHRS and CDR2 YFSETQ. CDR3 sequence reads: CASSSAESYEQYF. The CDR3 DNA reads TGCGCCAGCAGCTCGGCGGAATCCTACGAGCAGTACTTC.

CDR3 sequence: CASSPQSSGPSSYNEQFF. The DNA of the CDR3 is TGTGCCAGCTCACCACAGTCTAGCGGGCCTAGCTCCTACAATGAGCAGTTCTTC. V gene TRBV18 combines with J gene TRBJ2-1, with 8 bases matching TRBD2. This CDR3 comprises 18 residues. V shed 1 base and J 0 bases; nucleotides not matched to a gene: 8. Looked up from germline, CDR1 is KGHSH and CDR2 is LQKENI.

The chain joins TRBV6-6 to TRBJ1-4; D not resolved. Germline CDR1 is MNHNY and CDR2 is SVGAGI (reference sequence). The CDR3 contains 12 residues. The ends were cut back, 6 bases at V and 8 bases at J, with 10 bases in the middle. The CDR3 sequence is CASRRTSEKLFF. The CDR3 DNA reads as TGTGCCAGCAGAAGGACGTCGGAAAAACTGTTTTTT.